The clone carrying this T cell receptor beta chain was seen a few times. Its antigen is as yet unknown. Reverse transcription of all isolated RNA meant that expressed TCRB transcripts were sequenced. Measured with immunoSEQ multiplex PCR; TCRdb has only the in-frame clones, and not every one. The sample has about 260,000 clones, around 20% seen once. This record belongs to a study of beta chain features in type 1 diabetes. Broader study findings: Shortening of TCRB CDR3s, moderate but significant, appeared in all four CD4+ subsets of Type 1 diabetes patients.

The single heparinised draw taken from each donor contained about 100 mL of blood on average. CDR3 length: 14 residues. The V end was cut by 5 bases, the J end by 7 bases, with 18 bases between. In germline, CDR1 is MGHDK, CDR2 SYGVNS. V gene TRBV25-1 combines with J gene TRBJ2-7; D gene ambiguous. The TCR sequence derives from a woman aged 40 to 49 with type 1 diabetes. The sample comprised naive CD4+ T cells from blood. The CDR3: CASSSISQTEEQYF. CDR3 DNA: TGTGCCAGCAGTTCAATCTCTCAAACAGAGGAGCAGTACTTC.